These 20 T cell receptor beta chains share one sample of origin, sequenced in a study of blood T cell repertoires in COVID-19 (dated by TCRdb to 2020 to 2022). The library was generated by the immunoSEQ multiplex PCR assay. In TCRdb, the immuneACCESS table is reduced to in-frame sequences with V and J assigned. These tables do not hold every clone; where another copy was compared, an unresolved V gene accounts for under half, and the others remain unexplained. The sample records 40,000 to 55,000 clones, around four fifths of which are singletons. The ten largest make up roughly 13% of the sample. Sequencing was done on a sample of peripheral blood. Receptors originate from a human donor with acute or convalescent COVID-19. The donor label of this sample is uncertain.

The V call is TRBV24-1, the J call TRBJ2-5; tentative D call: TRBD2 (6 bases). V lost 1 base and J 4 bases, leaving 21 bases between the germline ends. Germline CDR1 and CDR2: KGHDR and SFDVKD. The CDR3 extends over 18 amino acids. The CDR3 region has the DNA TGTGCCACCAGTGATTTTTACACCCAGGGCGGGATAGGAGAGACCCAGTACTTC. Translation: CATSDFYTQGGIGETQYF.

This clone showed up just once. V is TRBV7-8 and J is TRBJ1-2, with TRBD1 matching 7 bases. The trim removed 5 bases at V and 5 bases at J, leaving 8 bases unmatched. The germline V gene encodes CDR1 SGHVS and CDR2 FQNEAQ. CDR3 length: 14 amino acids. CDR3 sequence reads: CASSEKTGEYGYTF. The CDR3 nucleotides are TGTGCCAGCAGCGAGAAAACAGGGGAATATGGCTACACCTTC.

The chain has TRBV2 and TRBJ2-5, with D hard to call. CDR3 length: 14 residues. Per germline, CDR1 SNHLY and CDR2 FYNNEI. V was shortened by 3 bases and J by 7 bases, with 15 bases between the two germline ends. Here the CDR3 reads CASSDRSDSGTQYF. The CDR3 DNA reads as TGTGCCAGCAGTGATCGGTCCGATTCAGGGACCCAGTACTTC.

The V call is TRBV4-3, the J call TRBJ2-5; perhaps TRBD1 as D (5 bases). V lost 4 bases and J 1 base, leaving 13 bases between the germline ends. This CDR3 is built from 15 residues. Germline lookup yields CDR1 LGHNA and CDR2 YSLEER. CDR3: CASSPQPDSQETQYF. The CDR3 nucleotides are TGCGCCAGCAGCCCCCAGCCCGACAGCCAAGAGACCCAGTACTTC.

The sample holds a few counts of this clone. The CDR3 region is CASSLGAEYGYTF. CDR3 bases: TGTGCCAGCAGCTTAGGGGCAGAGTATGGCTACACCTTC. The J gene is TRBJ1-2, the V gene TRBV11-3; D unclear. The germline V and J ends were trimmed by 1 base and 5 bases, with 8 bases remaining between them. This CDR3 has 13 residues. The germline V gene encodes CDR1 SGHNT and CDR2 YENEEA.

V and J are TRBV24-1 and TRBJ1-5; D call uncertain. The germline CDR1 and CDR2 sequences are KGHDR and SFDVKD. The length of the CDR3 is 13 residues. V lost 0 bases and J lost 9, with 8 bases in between. CDR3 nucleotides: TGTGCCACCAGTGATTTGTACGGGAGGCCCCAGCATTTT. This sequence encodes CATSDLYGRPQHF.

V gene TRBV7-2 combines with J gene TRBJ1-4; D unresolved. V shed 1 base and J shed 0 bases, with 9 bases lying between them. CDR3 length: 16 amino acids. CDR1 and CDR2 from the germline V gene are SGHTA and FQGNSA. The CDR3 protein is CASSLDADATNEKLFF. CDR3 in DNA: TGTGCCAGCAGCTTAGACGCGGATGCAACTAATGAAAAACTGTTTTTT.

The CDR3: CASRGTSYSYNEQFF. The CDR3 DNA reads TGTGCCAGCAGAGGGACTTCATACTCCTACAATGAGCAGTTCTTC. The chain couples TRBV5-8 to TRBJ2-1; a possible D gene is TRBD2 (6 bases). The V and J ends lost 5 bases and 0 bases respectively, with 12 bases between them. From germline, CDR1 is SGHTS and CDR2 YDEGEE. The CDR3 contains 15 residues.

In its sample, this clone was seen a few times. V and J are TRBV6-5 and TRBJ2-7, with D tentatively TRBD2 (5 bases). CDR3 size: 12 residues. V dropped 7 bases and J dropped 7 bases, with 14 bases sitting between them. From germline, CDR1 is MNHEY and CDR2 SVGAGI. DNA for the CDR3: TGTGCCAGCACAGGCGTTCGGGAAGAGCAGTACTTC. Translated: CASTGVREEQYF.

This rearrangement joins TRBV13 to TRBJ2-3; D is undetermined. CDR3 length equals 12 residues. V was cut by 1 base and J by 3 bases, with 2 bases left in between. Germline V gene lookup returns CDR1 PRHDT and CDR2 FYEKMQ (reference sequence). The DNA for the CDR3 is TGTGCCAGCAGCTTAGCGACAGATACGCAGTATTTT. As protein: CASSLATDTQYF.

The V and J genes are TRBV11-3 and TRBJ1-1; D is unresolved. CDR3 length: 15 residues. The germline V and J ends were trimmed by 2 bases and 1 base, with 11 bases remaining between them. Germline CDR1 and CDR2: SGHNT and YENEEA. CDR3 DNA sequence: TGTGCCAGCAGCTTACGTAGAGCCGGGAACACTGAAGCTTTCTTT. Residues: CASSLRRAGNTEAFF. The variable domain in full, completed from reference TRBV11-3 and TRBJ1-1, reads EAGVVQSPRYKIIEKKQPVAFWCNPISGHNTLYWYLQNLGQGPELLIRYENEEAVDDSQLPKDRFSAERLKGVDSTLKIQPAELGDSAVYLCASSLRRAGNTEAFFGQGTRLTVV.

The chain uses TRBV4-3 and TRBJ2-4; the D gene is possibly TRBD1 (5 bases). This CDR3 region has 13 residues. Trimming removed 0 bases at V and 11 bases at J, with 11 bases between. CDR1 and CDR2 (germline): LGHNA, YSLEER. DNA of the CDR3: TGCGCCAGCAGCCAAGATGAAGGCAGGGTTCAGTACTTC. Amino acids: CASSQDEGRVQYF.

The chain couples TRBV6-2 or TRBV6-3 to TRBJ1-4, with 8 bases aligning to TRBD1. The CDR3 is 16 residues long. Trimming cost V 0 bases and J 3 bases; bases outside gene matches: 3. In germline, CDR1 is MNHEY, CDR2 SVGEGT. In DNA, the CDR3 is TGTGCCAGCAGTTACTCCGGACAGGGAGCTAATGAAAAACTGTTTTTT. Protein: CASSYSGQGANEKLFF.

Only a few counts were recorded for this clone. The chain combines TRBV2 with TRBJ2-7; a possible D gene is TRBD1 (6 bases). Germline CDR1 is SNHLY and CDR2 is FYNNEI. The CDR3 runs 12 residues. V was cut by 6 bases and J by 6 bases, with 12 bases left in between. The CDR3 region is CASRQGRGEQYF. In DNA, the CDR3 is TGTGCCAGCAGACAGGGACGAGGCGAGCAGTACTTC.

This clone was seen a single time. This sequence joins TRBV2 and TRBJ2-3, with D tentatively TRBD2 (6 bases). In germline, CDR1 is SNHLY, CDR2 FYNNEI. The CDR3 is made up of 15 amino acids. The V gene lost 8 bases and the J gene lost 4 bases, with 19 bases spanning the gap. The DNA for the CDR3 is TGTGCCAGCCTGTGGGTGCCGGGAGTATCAGATACGCAGTATTTT. As protein: CASLWVPGVSDTQYF.

This clone came up once. The rearrangement links TRBV7-2 to TRBJ2-1; D might be TRBD1 (6 bases). V was trimmed by 2 bases and J by 1 base, leaving 9 bases between them. Germline lookup yields CDR1 SGHTA and CDR2 FQGNSA. This CDR3 is built from 15 residues. The CDR3 sequence: CASSLRTDSYNEQFF. The CDR3 DNA sequence: TGTGCCAGCAGCTTAAGGACAGATTCCTACAATGAGCAGTTCTTC.

This clone appeared once. The chain couples TRBV5-1 to TRBJ1-2; TRBD1 aligns across 10 bases. With 2 bases clipped from V and 8 bases from J, the junction kept 6 bases outside the gene matches. The CDR3 sequence is 14 residues long. Looked up from germline, CDR1 is SGHRS and CDR2 is YFSETQ. In nucleotides, the CDR3 is TGCGCCAGCAGCTTAGACAGGGGGCGCATGGGCTACACCTTC. Amino acids: CASSLDRGRMGYTF.

The count of this clone is one. This chain uses TRBV4-2 with TRBJ2-7; D possibly corresponds to TRBD1 (7 bases). This CDR3 is built from 12 residues. Germline CDR1 and CDR2: LGHNA and YNFKEQ. V gave up 3 bases and J gave up 9 bases, with 12 bases separating them. Here the CDR3 reads CASSQQGGVQYF. CDR3 bases: TGTGCCAGCAGCCAGCAGGGGGGCGTGCAGTACTTC.

The chain carries TRBV9 and TRBJ1-4; 7 bases agree with TRBD1. The CDR3 runs 17 residues. The ends lost 0 bases at V and 1 base at J; junction bases unmatched: 6. The germline CDR1 and CDR2 sequences are SGDLS and YYNGEE. DNA for the CDR3: TGTGCCAGCAGCGTAGGATGGACAGGCGTAACTAATGAAAAACTGTTTTTT. Amino acid sequence: CASSVGWTGVTNEKLFF.

The V call is TRBV7-8, the J call TRBJ2-2, with D perhaps matching TRBD2 (6 bases). The V and J ends lost 0 bases and 2 bases respectively, with 13 bases between them. The CDR3 has 17 amino acids. CDR1 is SGHVS and CDR2 is FQNEAQ in the germline V gene. The CDR3 DNA sequence: TGTGCCAGCAGCTTAGCGGCGGGGACCGACAACACCGGGGAGCTGTTTTTT. The encoded protein is CASSLAAGTDNTGELFF.